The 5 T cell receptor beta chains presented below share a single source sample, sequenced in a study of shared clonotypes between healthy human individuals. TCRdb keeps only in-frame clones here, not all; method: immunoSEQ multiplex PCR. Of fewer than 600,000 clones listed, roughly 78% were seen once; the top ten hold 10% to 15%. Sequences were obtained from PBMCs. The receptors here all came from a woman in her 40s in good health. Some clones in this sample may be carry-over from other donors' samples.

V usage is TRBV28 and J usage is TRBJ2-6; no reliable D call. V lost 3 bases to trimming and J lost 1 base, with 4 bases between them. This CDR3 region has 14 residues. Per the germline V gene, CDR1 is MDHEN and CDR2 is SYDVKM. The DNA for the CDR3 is TGTGCCAGCAGTTTCCAGTCTGGGGCCAACGTCCTGACTTTC. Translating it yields CASSFQSGANVLTF.

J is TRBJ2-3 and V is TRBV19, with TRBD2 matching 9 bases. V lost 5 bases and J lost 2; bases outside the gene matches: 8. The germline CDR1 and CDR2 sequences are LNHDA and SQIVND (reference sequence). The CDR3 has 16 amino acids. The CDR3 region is CASSPISGSPTDTQYF. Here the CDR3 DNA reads TGTGCCAGTAGTCCCATTAGCGGGAGTCCCACAGATACGCAGTATTTT.

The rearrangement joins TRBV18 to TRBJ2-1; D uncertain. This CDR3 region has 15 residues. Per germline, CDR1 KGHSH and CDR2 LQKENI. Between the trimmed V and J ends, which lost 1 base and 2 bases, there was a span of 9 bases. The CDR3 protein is CASSPRGSTYNEQFF. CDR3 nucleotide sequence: TGTGCCAGCTCACCACGTGGGTCAACCTACAATGAGCAGTTCTTC. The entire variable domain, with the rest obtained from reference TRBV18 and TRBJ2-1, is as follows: NAGVMQNPRHLVRRRGQEARLRCSPMKGHSHVYWYRQLPEEGLKFMVYLQKENIIDESGMPKERFSAEFPKEGPSILRIQQVVRGDSAAYFCASSPRGSTYNEQFFGPGTRLTVL.

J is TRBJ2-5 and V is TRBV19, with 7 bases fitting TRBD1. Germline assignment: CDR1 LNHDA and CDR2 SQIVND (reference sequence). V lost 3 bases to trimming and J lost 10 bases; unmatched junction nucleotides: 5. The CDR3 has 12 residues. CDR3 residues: CASSITGESQYF. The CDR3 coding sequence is TGTGCCAGTAGTATTACAGGGGAAAGCCAGTACTTC.

CDR3 protein: CASSLREWGYNEQFF. DNA for the CDR3: TGCGCCAGCAGCCTGCGGGAGTGGGGCTACAATGAGCAGTTCTTC. The chain joins TRBV4-1 to TRBJ2-1; 7 bases are a match to TRBD2. With 4 bases clipped from V and 3 bases from J, the junction kept 6 bases outside the gene matches. The CDR3 has 15 residues. Germline CDR1 reads MGHRA; CDR2 reads YSYEKL.